The 24 T cell receptor beta chains presented below share a single source sample, sequenced in a study of blood T cell repertoires in COVID-19. Data came from immunoSEQ multiplex PCR; TCRdb stores just in-frame clones and leaves some out. The table lists fewer than 200,000 clones, about 88% of them singletons. The sequencing input was PBMCs or T cells enriched from blood (not recorded which). The receptors derive from a woman aged 35 to 49 in a cohort exposed to, infected with or recovered from COVID-19 (not recorded which).

J is TRBJ1-2 and V is TRBV3-1 (or the pseudogene TRBV3-2), with D possibly matching TRBD1 (6 bases). The length of the CDR3 is 13 residues. V was clipped by 6 bases and J by 2 bases, with 10 bases between them. CDR1 is LGHDT and CDR2 is YNNKEL in the germline V gene (reference sequence). As DNA, the CDR3 is TGTGCCAGCAGTCGGGACACCAACTATGGCTACACCTTC. This sequence encodes CASSRDTNYGYTF.

The V and J genes are TRBV18 and TRBJ1-3; D remains unclear. Germline V gene data show CDR1 as KGHSH and CDR2 as LQKENI. The CDR3 length is 14 residues. V lost 6 bases and J lost 1, with 10 bases in between. The CDR3 DNA reads TGTGCCAGCTCCCCCCCGGGATCTGGAAACACCATATATTTT. This sequence encodes CASSPPGSGNTIYF.

The chain couples TRBV30 to TRBJ1-4; no reliable D call. The CDR3 covers 13 residues. With 5 bases removed from V and 0 bases from J, the gap between germline ends came to 7 bases. CDR1 is GTSNPN and CDR2 is SVGIG in the germline V gene (reference sequence). The CDR3 DNA follows: TGTGCCTGGTCTCTAACAACTAATGAAAAACTGTTTTTT. As protein: CAWSLTTNEKLFF. The full variable domain, its missing parts supplied by reference TRBV30 and TRBJ1-4, is SQTIHQWPATLVQPVGSPLSLECTVEGTSNPNLYWYRQAAGRGLQLLFYSVGIGQISSEVPQNLSASRPQDRQFILSSKKLLLSDSGFYLCAWSLTTNEKLFFGSGTQLSVL.

This clone came up once. The chain recombines TRBV5-6 with TRBJ1-1; D may be TRBD1 (5 bases). The CDR3 length is 12 residues. The V gene lost 2 bases and the J gene lost 7 bases, with 9 bases spanning the gap. From germline, CDR1 is SGHDT and CDR2 YYEEEE. The CDR3 nucleotides read TGTGCCAGCAGCTTAGGGAGGGGTGAAGCTTTCTTT. Protein sequence: CASSLGRGEAFF.

The table lists this clone with a count of one. At one boundary the junction diverges from the germline segment, which might be a read error. The rearrangement joins TRBV28 to TRBJ2-7; 8 bases are a match to TRBD2. The germline V gene has CDR1 MDHEN and CDR2 SYDVKM. This CDR3 has 16 amino acids. The CDR3 DNA reads TGTGCCAGCGGGGCCCCGGGCGGGGGGCCCTCCCACGAGCAGTACTTC. Residues: CASGAPGGGPSHEQYF.

The J gene is TRBJ2-7, the V gene TRBV5-4, with D tentatively TRBD2 (7 bases). The CDR3 totals 15 residues. V was shortened by 0 bases and J by 4 bases, with 14 bases between the two germline ends. Germline V lookup: CDR1 SGHNT, CDR2 YYREEE (reference sequence). Here the CDR3 reads CASSLARGAGYEQYF. The CDR3 nucleotides are TGTGCCAGCAGCTTGGCCCGGGGGGCGGGATACGAGCAGTACTTC.

CDR3 sequence: CASSYDRGNSPLHF. DNA for the CDR3: TGCGCCAGCAGTTACGACAGGGGCAATTCACCCCTCCACTTT. V usage is TRBV5-1 and J usage is TRBJ1-6, with 8 bases aligning to TRBD1. V lost 5 bases to trimming and J lost 7 bases; unmatched junction nucleotides: 5. Germline V CDR1 and CDR2: SGHRS, YFSETQ. This CDR3 is 14 amino acids long.

This chain joins TRBV10-1 and TRBJ2-1; the D gene is possibly TRBD2 (6 bases). Germline CDR1 and CDR2: WNHNN and SYGVQD (reference sequence). CDR3 length: 16 residues. V was cut by 2 bases and J by 5 bases, with 16 bases left in between. In DNA form, the CDR3 reads TGCGCCAGCAGTGAGGGGGTTTGGGGGGAAAACAATGAGCAGTTCTTC. Translated: CASSEGVWGENNEQFF.

The chain recombines TRBV7-9 with TRBJ2-1; 8 bases are a match to TRBD2. The germline gives CDR1 SEHNR, CDR2 FQNEAQ (reference sequence). The CDR3 contains 15 residues. With V trimmed by 4 bases and J by 3 bases, 5 bases remained unmatched. The CDR3 reads CASSWIAGIYNEQFF. As DNA, the CDR3 is TGTGCCAGCAGCTGGATAGCGGGAATCTACAATGAGCAGTTCTTC. The full variable domain, in which reference TRBV7-9 and TRBJ2-1 provide the parts outside the CDR3, is DTGVSQNPRHKITKRGQNVTFRCDPISEHNRLYWYRQTLGQGPEFLTYFQNEAQLEKSRLLSDRFSAERPKGSFSTLEIQRTEQGDSAMYLCASSWIAGIYNEQFFGPGTRLTVL.

The table lists this clone with a few counts. This CDR3 is also generated by other DNA sequences in the sample. V and J are TRBV7-9 and TRBJ2-2, with 7 bases lining up with TRBD1. The CDR3 covers 14 residues. The germline CDR1 and CDR2 sequences are SEHNR and FQNEAQ (reference sequence). V shed 5 bases, J shed 5 bases, and the junction held 5 bases outside the gene matches. CDR3 residues: CASSPNRGTGELFF. In nucleotides, the CDR3 is TGTGCCAGCAGCCCTAACAGGGGAACCGGGGAGCTGTTTTTT.

CDR3 sequence: CASIIEDTEAFF. CDR3 sequence (DNA): TGTGCCAGCATAATAGAGGACACTGAAGCTTTCTTT. V is TRBV2 and J is TRBJ1-1; D is ambiguous. The CDR3 consists of 12 residues. The V end was cut by 7 bases, the J end by 3 bases, with 9 bases between. Germline values: CDR1 SNHLY, CDR2 FYNNEI.

This chain connects TRBV27 to TRBJ1-1; D unresolved. The V and J ends lost 5 bases and 0 bases respectively, with 13 bases between them. Germline assignment: CDR1 MNHEY and CDR2 SMNVEV (reference sequence). This CDR3 has 15 amino acids. The CDR3 loop is CASSPRRLMNTEAFF. In nucleotides, the CDR3 is TGTGCCAGCAGTCCCCGCCGGTTGATGAACACTGAAGCTTTCTTT.

The CDR3: CASSGTGGKGEAFF. Here the CDR3 DNA reads TGCGCCAGCAGTGGGACAGGGGGCAAGGGTGAAGCTTTCTTT. The chain links TRBV10-2 to TRBJ1-1, with 11 positions matching TRBD1. Germline V CDR1 and CDR2: WSHSY, SAAADI. The CDR3 is 14 residues long. Unmatched junction bases numbered 5, after V lost 4 bases and J lost 7 bases.

V gene TRBV5-1 combines with J gene TRBJ1-1; D is unresolved. Trimming stripped 4 bases from V and 3 bases from J, with 10 bases between. This CDR3 spans 13 amino acids. Germline V gene lookup returns CDR1 SGHRS and CDR2 YFSETQ. The CDR3 DNA follows: TGCGCCAGCAGCCCTGTGAGCTACACTGAAGCTTTCTTT. The encoded protein is CASSPVSYTEAFF.

This chain links TRBV5-1 with TRBJ1-1; D may be TRBD1 (6 bases). CDR3 length equals 14 residues. V was pared by 0 bases and J by 4 bases, with 10 bases between. CDR1 is SGHRS, CDR2 YFSETQ, per germline. DNA of the CDR3: TGCGCCAGCAGCTTGGAGGGGGGGACCACTGAAGCTTTCTTT. Translated: CASSLEGGTTEAFF.

This clone has a single count. The rearrangement links TRBV3-1 (or the pseudogene TRBV3-2) to TRBJ2-2; D is possibly TRBD2 (5 bases). The V end lost 2 bases, the J end lost 3 bases, and 25 bases lay between the germline ends. The CDR3 extends over 20 amino acids. Germline V gene data show CDR1 as LGHDT and CDR2 as YNNKEL (reference sequence). The CDR3 loop is CASSQFLFQLAGADTGELFF. The CDR3 nucleotides read TGTGCCAGCAGCCAATTTCTCTTTCAGCTCGCGGGTGCTGACACCGGGGAGCTGTTTTTT.

The chain employs TRBV10-1 and TRBJ2-7, with 7 bases matching TRBD2. Germline CDR1 and CDR2: WNHNN and SYGVQD (reference sequence). Trimming took 1 base from V and 2 from J; bases not matched to a gene: 5. The CDR3 spans 15 residues. The CDR3 bases are TGCGCCAGCAGTGAGTGGGGTGCGGGGGCCTACGAGCAGTACTTC. Its protein product is CASSEWGAGAYEQYF.

This chain connects TRBV5-1 to TRBJ2-3, with TRBD2 matching over 9 bases. The junction had 15 bases not matched to a gene; V was cut back by 4 bases and J by 3 bases. The germline gives CDR1 SGHRS, CDR2 YFSETQ. The CDR3 is 18 amino acids. The CDR3 nucleotides read TGCGCCAGCAGCCCCCTGGGGCGGGAGGGCCATGGGACAGATACGCAGTATTTT. As protein: CASSPLGREGHGTDTQYF.

This chain uses TRBV20-1 with TRBJ2-7; 8 nucleotides agree with TRBD2. Losses at the gene ends were 3 bases for V and 4 bases for J; bases not matched to a gene: 8. Per the germline V gene, CDR1 is DFQATT and CDR2 is SNEGSKA (reference sequence). This CDR3 region has 14 residues. The DNA of the CDR3 is TGCAGTGCTAGTGGTCCGGGAGGGCCGTACGAGCAGTACTTC. Translating gives CSASGPGGPYEQYF.

The chain has TRBV5-1 and TRBJ1-2; 9 bases fit TRBD1. With V trimmed by 5 bases and J by 6 bases, 8 bases remained unmatched. This CDR3 has 14 residues. Per the germline V gene, CDR1 is SGHRS and CDR2 is YFSETQ. CDR3 DNA sequence: TGCGCCAGCAGGGTGGGACAGGGTCAGGATGGCTACACCTTC. This gives the protein CASRVGQGQDGYTF.

This sequence joins TRBV4-1 and TRBJ1-1; a possible D gene is TRBD1 (6 bases). There are 17 residues in the CDR3. Germline loops: CDR1 MGHRA, CDR2 YSYEKL. Trimming cost V 5 bases and J 0 bases, with 19 bases left between them. The CDR3 DNA reads as TGCGCCAGCAGCGAACGGACAGCAAGTTACCTGAACACTGAAGCTTTCTTT. Protein sequence: CASSERTASYLNTEAFF.

This chain connects TRBV29-1 to TRBJ2-7; possibly TRBD1 for D (5 bases). Germline values: CDR1 SQVTM, CDR2 ANQGSEA. The CDR3 runs 14 residues. The V and J ends lost 5 bases and 7 bases respectively, with 21 bases between them. The DNA of the CDR3 is TGCAGCGTTTCCGGTCCCAGGGAAGTAAGGGAGCAGTACTTC. It yields the protein CSVSGPREVREQYF.

The chain uses TRBV7-8 and TRBJ1-2; D might be TRBD1 (6 bases). This CDR3 region has 14 residues. The germline V gene encodes CDR1 SGHVS and CDR2 FQNEAQ. The germline V and J ends were trimmed by 4 bases and 0 bases, with 9 bases remaining between them. CDR3 nucleotide sequence: TGTGCCAGCAGCTCGAGGGGGACTAACTATGGCTACACCTTC. The encoded protein is CASSSRGTNYGYTF.

This clone is a singleton in its sample. The sample holds other DNA sequences that translate to the same CDR3. J is TRBJ1-5 and V is TRBV7-2; unclear D gene. Trimming shortened V by 5 bases and J by 2 bases, and 10 bases separated the two germline ends. Germline CDR1 reads SGHTA; CDR2 reads FQGNSA. The CDR3 totals 14 residues. The CDR3 sequence: CASSLRGGNQPQHF. The CDR3 coding sequence is TGTGCCAGCAGCCTACGGGGAGGCAATCAGCCCCAGCATTTT. Supplemented by reference TRBV7-2 and TRBJ1-5, the full variable domain reads GAGVSQSPSNKVTEKGKDVELRCDPISGHTALYWYRQSLGQGLEFLIYFQGNSAPDKSGLPSDRFSAERTGGSVSTLTIQRTQQEDSAVYLCASSLRGGNQPQHFGDGTRLSIL.